A single sample gave rise to the 26 T cell receptor beta chains below, sequenced in a study of T cell responses to AZD1222 COVID-19 vaccine. Only in-frame clones appear in the TCRdb table, and some are missing; sequencing was by immunoSEQ multiplex PCR. The sample lists around 120,000 clones, 90% to 95% occurring once. The source was peripheral blood, collected 28 days after the second AZD1222 dose. The source is an adult who received the AZD1222 COVID-19 vaccine.

J is TRBJ1-1 and V is TRBV5-4, with D tentatively TRBD1 (5 bases). The CDR3 sequence is 15 residues long. The germline V and J ends were trimmed by 0 bases and 4 bases, with 13 bases remaining between them. The germline V gene encodes CDR1 SGHNT and CDR2 YYREEE (reference sequence). The CDR3 nucleotides read TGTGCCAGCAGCTTGGGTTGGGGGGTCGGCACTGAAGCTTTCTTT. Residues: CASSLGWGVGTEAFF.

This chain joins TRBV18 and TRBJ2-6; D is ambiguous. The CDR3 is 17 residues long. Trimming took off 5 bases at V and 0 bases at J, with 14 bases between the two ends. CDR1 is KGHSH and CDR2 is LQKENI in the germline V gene. The CDR3 DNA reads as TGTGCCAGCTCAGGGATGGGCAGAAGCTCTGGGGCCAACGTCCTGACTTTC. It encodes CASSGMGRSSGANVLTF.

V and J are TRBV29-1 and TRBJ1-6, with D perhaps matching TRBD1 (6 bases). Germline V gene lookup returns CDR1 SQVTM and CDR2 ANQGSEA. V lost 6 bases to trimming and J lost 5 bases, with 14 bases between them. The CDR3 spans 14 residues. The CDR3 is CSVRYRQDNSPLHF. The CDR3 DNA follows: TGCAGCGTCCGATACAGACAGGATAATTCACCCCTCCACTTT.

The rearrangement links TRBV3-1 (or the pseudogene TRBV3-2) to TRBJ2-2, with D possibly being TRBD2 (6 bases). The CDR3 runs to 17 residues. V lost 1 base and J lost 7, with 19 bases in between. Germline values: CDR1 LGHDT, CDR2 YNNKEL (reference sequence). CDR3 protein: CASSQVYRGGTFGELFF. The DNA of the CDR3 is TGTGCCAGCAGCCAAGTATATCGAGGAGGGACTTTCGGGGAGCTGTTTTTT.

The genes are TRBV30 and TRBJ2-5; possibly TRBD2 for D (5 bases). The CDR3 totals 13 residues. Per germline, CDR1 GTSNPN and CDR2 SVGIG (reference sequence). With 5 bases removed from V and 10 bases from J, the gap between germline ends came to 20 bases. The CDR3 protein is CAWAAGRGRGQYF. As DNA, the CDR3 is TGTGCCTGGGCGGCTGGGCGCGGACGGGGCCAGTACTTC.

This chain links TRBV4-1 with TRBJ1-2; 7 nucleotides match TRBD1. Germline CDR1 reads MGHRA; CDR2 reads YSYEKL. V lost 4 bases, J lost 1 base, and 6 bases stayed unmatched. The CDR3 is made up of 15 amino acids. The CDR3 DNA is TGCGCCAGCAGCCTCGGACAGGACGATAACTATGGCTACACCTTC. Translating gives CASSLGQDDNYGYTF.

The gene calls are TRBV7-6 and TRBJ1-4; TRBD1 might be the D (5 bases). In germline, CDR1 is SGHVS, CDR2 FNYEAQ. V gave up 3 bases and J gave up 0 bases, with 14 bases separating them. The CDR3 consists of 17 residues. CDR3 loop: CASSLGTVVATNEKLFF. In nucleotides, the CDR3 is TGTGCCAGCAGCTTGGGGACGGTAGTTGCAACTAATGAAAAACTGTTTTTT. Drawing the rest from reference TRBV7-6 and TRBJ1-4, the complete variable domain is GAGVSQSPRYKVTKRGQDVALRCDPISGHVSLYWYRQALGQGPEFLTYFNYEAQQDKSGLPNDRFSAERPEGSISTLTIQRTEQRDSAMYRCASSLGTVVATNEKLFFGSGTQLSVL.

The chain employs TRBV27 and TRBJ2-2, with TRBD2 matching 7 bases. This CDR3 is 15 amino acids long. V was pared by 7 bases and J by 4 bases, with 9 bases of the junction left unmatched. The germline gives CDR1 MNHEY, CDR2 SMNVEV (reference sequence). The CDR3: CASTEGRVGTGELFF. The CDR3 region has the DNA TGTGCCAGCACCGAGGGGAGGGTGGGCACCGGGGAGCTGTTTTTT.

V is TRBV6-5 and J is TRBJ2-7; 9 bases are a match to TRBD1. Germline lookup yields CDR1 MNHEY and CDR2 SVGAGI. This CDR3 comprises 14 residues. Unmatched junction bases numbered 7, after V lost 5 bases and J lost 5 bases. CDR3 amino acids: CASSPGTGLNEQYF. The CDR3 DNA is TGTGCCAGCAGTCCCGGGACAGGGTTGAACGAGCAGTACTTC.

The V call is TRBV29-1, the J call TRBJ2-7; D is possibly TRBD2 (6 bases). This CDR3 has 12 amino acids. The V end was cut by 7 bases, the J end by 0 bases, with 10 bases between. Germline loops: CDR1 SQVTM, CDR2 ANQGSEA. Here the CDR3 reads CSARGSSYEQYF. The DNA for the CDR3 is TGCAGCGCCCGGGGGAGCTCCTACGAGCAGTACTTC.

This chain connects TRBV19 to TRBJ1-3; D uncertain. The germline V gene encodes CDR1 LNHDA and CDR2 SQIVND (reference sequence). Trimming took 2 bases from V and 1 from J, leaving 6 bases between them. The CDR3 consists of 14 residues. CDR3: CASSISGSGNTIYF. For the CDR3, the DNA is TGTGCCAGTAGTATATCTGGGTCTGGAAACACCATATATTTT.

V usage is TRBV7-3 and J usage is TRBJ1-1, with unresolved D. This CDR3 contains 14 residues. V lost 5 bases, J lost 4 bases, and 14 bases lay in between. Germline V CDR1 and CDR2: SGHTA, FQGTGA. DNA for the CDR3: TGTGCCAGCAGCCAGTCCGTGGGGAGCACTGAAGCTTTCTTT. This encodes CASSQSVGSTEAFF. Complete variable domain (other parts from reference TRBV7-3 and TRBJ1-1): GAGVSQTPSNKVTEKGKYVELRCDPISGHTALYWYRQSLGQGPEFLIYFQGTGAADDSGLPNDRFFAVRPEGSVSTLKIQRTERGDSAVYLCASSQSVGSTEAFFGQGTRLTVV.

The genes are TRBV18 and TRBJ1-2, with D unresolved. The CDR3 runs 14 residues. V was clipped by 1 base and J by 3 bases, with 9 bases between them. Germline values: CDR1 KGHSH, CDR2 LQKENI. CDR3 protein: CASSPQGSDYGYTF. CDR3 DNA: TGTGCCAGCTCACCACAGGGTTCAGACTATGGCTACACCTTC.

In its sample, this clone was seen once. The chain combines TRBV5-6 with TRBJ2-3; D ambiguous. The CDR3 runs 13 residues. The germline gives CDR1 SGHDT, CDR2 YYEEEE. The V end lost 0 bases, the J end lost 6 bases, and 8 bases lay between the germline ends. The DNA for the CDR3 is TGTGCCAGCAGCTTGGCGTCCACTGATACGCAGTATTTT. Its translation: CASSLASTDTQYF.

This clone was observed a handful of times. V is TRBV4-2 and J is TRBJ1-3, with a weak D call TRBD1 (5 bases). This CDR3 has 19 amino acids. Germline V CDR1 and CDR2: LGHNA, YNFKEQ. V was trimmed by 0 bases and J by 4 bases, leaving 22 bases between them. The CDR3 DNA sequence: TGTGCCAGCAGCCAAGATGCGTCTTTTGGGGGGACCTCAGGAAACACCATATATTTT. Translated, it gives CASSQDASFGGTSGNTIYF.

The chain carries TRBV20-1 and TRBJ2-5; no firm D call. This CDR3 is 11 amino acids long. Germline V CDR1 and CDR2: DFQATT, SNEGSKA (reference sequence). V was clipped by 6 bases and J by 5 bases, with 10 bases between them. Written as DNA, the CDR3 is TGCAGTGCACTAAAGGAGGAGACCCAGTACTTC. It encodes CSALKEETQYF.

The J gene is TRBJ2-7, the V gene TRBV7-2, with TRBD2 matching 8 bases. Per germline, CDR1 SGHTA and CDR2 FQGNSA. CDR3 length equals 18 residues. The V segment lost 1 base and the J segment 3 bases; nucleotides outside the gene matches: 14. CDR3: CASSLGGISSGRDYEQYF. The DNA of the CDR3 is TGTGCCAGCAGCTTAGGGGGCATATCTAGCGGGCGGGACTACGAGCAGTACTTC. Drawing the rest from reference TRBV7-2 and TRBJ2-7, the complete variable domain is GAGVSQSPSNKVTEKGKDVELRCDPISGHTALYWYRQSLGQGLEFLIYFQGNSAPDKSGLPSDRFSAERTGGSVSTLTIQRTQQEDSAVYLCASSLGGISSGRDYEQYFGPGTRLTVT.

This clone has just a few counts. V usage is TRBV7-2 and J usage is TRBJ1-5, with 11 bases identical to TRBD1. The CDR3 totals 15 residues. The trim removed 5 bases at V and 4 bases at J, leaving 4 bases unmatched. Germline CDR1 SGHTA, CDR2 FQGNSA. The CDR3 loop reads CASSQDRGLNQPQHF. As DNA, the CDR3 is TGTGCCAGCAGCCAGGACAGGGGGCTGAATCAGCCCCAGCATTTT.

The chain has TRBV7-3 and TRBJ2-7, with 7 bases aligning to TRBD2. CDR1 and CDR2 from the germline V gene are SGHTA and FQGTGA. J gave up 4 bases and V 5 bases, and 11 bases lay outside the gene matches. This CDR3 contains 15 residues. The CDR3 spells CASSAAPGLSYEQYF. Written as DNA, the CDR3 is TGTGCCAGCAGCGCCGCCCCGGGACTATCATACGAGCAGTACTTC.

The V gene is TRBV9, the J gene TRBJ2-7, with 9 nucleotides matching TRBD2. CDR1 and CDR2 (germline): SGDLS, YYNGEE. There are 16 residues in the CDR3. V lost 0 bases and J lost 4; bases outside the gene matches: 8. DNA of the CDR3: TGTGCCAGCAGCGTAGGGGGTAGCGGGGGAGTTTACGAGCAGTACTTC. Translated: CASSVGGSGGVYEQYF.

The chain links TRBV27 to TRBJ2-2; TRBD2 might be the D (5 bases). V lost 2 bases and J lost 3, with 13 bases in between. The CDR3 totals 16 residues. CDR1 and CDR2 from the germline V gene are MNHEY and SMNVEV (reference sequence). The DNA of the CDR3 is TGTGCCAGCAGTTTAGAGGGCCCTAAATACACCGGGGAGCTGTTTTTT. Residues: CASSLEGPKYTGELFF.

Points on this clone: Distinct nucleotide sequences in the sample also encode this CDR3. The chain uses TRBV5-1 and TRBJ2-7; the match to TRBD1 covers 11 bases. Germline CDR1 SGHRS, CDR2 YFSETQ. V lost 4 bases, J lost 2 bases, and 2 bases stayed unmatched. The CDR3 spans 14 residues. Here the CDR3 reads CASSLGQGAYEQYF. The CDR3 coding sequence is TGCGCCAGCAGCCTGGGACAGGGGGCCTACGAGCAGTACTTC.

V is TRBV18 and J is TRBJ2-7; a possible D gene is TRBD1 (6 bases). The germline CDR1 and CDR2 sequences are KGHSH and LQKENI. The CDR3 has 14 amino acids. With 3 bases removed from V and 2 bases from J, the gap between germline ends came to 11 bases. CDR3 sequence (DNA): TGTGCCAGCTCACCCCGGGACACAACCTACGAGCAGTACTTC. It specifies CASSPRDTTYEQYF.

In nucleotides, the CDR3 is TGTGCCAGCAGCTTAGAAGGGCGGAACATTCAGTACTTC. It translates to CASSLEGRNIQYF. The J gene is TRBJ2-4, the V gene TRBV7-2; D unclear. V lost 1 base, J lost 7 bases, and 8 bases lay in between. Germline lookup yields CDR1 SGHTA and CDR2 FQGNSA. The CDR3 totals 13 residues.

The rearrangement uses TRBV4-3 and TRBJ2-7, with 12 positions matching TRBD2. V gave up 0 bases and J gave up 4 bases; unmatched junction bases: 1. This CDR3 contains 15 residues. Germline V CDR1 and CDR2: LGHNA, YSLEER. In nucleotides, the CDR3 is TGCGCCAGCAGCCAAGAGACTAGCGGGGGTTACGAGCAGTACTTC. It is translated as CASSQETSGGYEQYF.

This clone was recorded once. V usage is TRBV20-1 and J usage is TRBJ2-1; TRBD2 matches at 9 bases. The CDR3 consists of 16 residues. The germline CDR1 and CDR2 sequences are DFQATT and SNEGSKA (reference sequence). V lost 3 bases, J lost 1 base, and 7 bases stayed unmatched. The CDR3 protein is CSASPPSGESYNEQFF. Here the CDR3 DNA reads TGCAGTGCTAGTCCCCCTAGCGGGGAATCCTACAATGAGCAGTTCTTC.